A single sample is the source of the 8 T cell receptor beta chains below, sequenced in a study of cytomegalovirus exposure and HLA in healthy donors. Primers for the PCR totalled 60 Vbeta and 13 Jbeta. Sequenced by immunoSEQ multiplex PCR; TCRdb stores in-frame clones only, minus some. The table has under 200,000 clones, roughly 80% seen once. Sample: PBMCs. The source of these receptors is a man aged 25 to 40 in good health and CMV-seropositive.

The gene calls are TRBV4-1 and TRBJ2-3, with D hard to call. V lost 3 bases and J 5 bases, leaving 6 bases between the germline ends. Germline CDR1 is MGHRA and CDR2 is YSYEKL. The CDR3 loop spans 12 amino acids. Here the CDR3 DNA reads TGCGCCAGCAGCCATGGGCGAGATACGCAGTATTTT. It encodes CASSHGRDTQYF.

This clone was detected once. This chain uses TRBV7-9 with TRBJ2-3; D gene uncertain. This CDR3 contains 14 residues. The V end was cut by 8 bases, the J end by 0 bases, with 12 bases between. Germline V gene data show CDR1 as SEHNR and CDR2 as FQNEAQ (reference sequence). The CDR3 DNA is TGTGCCAGCGGCGGTACGTCTAGCACAGATACGCAGTATTTT. It codes for CASGGTSSTDTQYF.

The chain is built from TRBV7-3 and TRBJ2-3, with a tentative D call TRBD2 (6 bases). The CDR3 is made up of 16 amino acids. Per the germline V gene, CDR1 is SGHTA and CDR2 is FQGTGA. Trimming cost V 2 bases and J 7 bases, with 19 bases left between them. CDR3 sequence reads: CASSLWGRGMDNTQYF. As DNA, the CDR3 is TGTGCCAGCAGCTTATGGGGCCGGGGGATGGACAATACGCAGTATTTT.

The rearrangement uses TRBV28 and TRBJ1-3; 7 bases fit TRBD1. The CDR3 consists of 15 residues. Germline V lookup: CDR1 MDHEN, CDR2 SYDVKM. Unmatched junction bases numbered 9, after V lost 7 bases and J lost 3 bases. The CDR3 region is CASILGTDYGNTIYF. DNA for the CDR3: TGTGCCAGCATCCTAGGGACAGATTATGGAAACACCATATATTTT. The whole variable domain, remainder taken from reference TRBV28 and TRBJ1-3, is DVKVTQSSRYLVKRTGEKVFLECVQDMDHENMFWYRQDPGLGLRLIYFSYDVKMKEKGDIPEGYSVSREKKERFSLILESASTNQTSMYLCASILGTDYGNTIYFGEGSWLTVV.

This clone was seen once. This rearrangement joins TRBV6-1 to TRBJ2-7; 9 nucleotides align to TRBD1. Germline loops: CDR1 MNHNS, CDR2 SASEGT. The CDR3 extends over 14 amino acids. The V segment lost 4 bases and the J segment 4 bases; nucleotides outside the gene matches: 5. CDR3 loop: CASSGEQGAYEQYF. DNA for the CDR3: TGTGCCAGCAGTGGGGAACAGGGGGCATACGAGCAGTACTTC.

This clone was found a few times. The chain uses TRBV5-1 and TRBJ1-1, with D possibly matching TRBD1 (5 bases). The CDR3 loop spans 13 amino acids. CDR1 and CDR2 (germline): SGHRS, YFSETQ. With 1 base removed from V and 5 bases from J, the gap between germline ends came to 9 bases. The CDR3 region has the DNA TGCGCCAGCAGCTTGCAGGGAGGTACTGAAGCTTTCTTT. Amino acids: CASSLQGGTEAFF.

The chain links TRBV18 to TRBJ1-1, with D possibly being TRBD1 (6 bases). Looked up from germline, CDR1 is KGHSH and CDR2 is LQKENI. The CDR3 length is 15 residues. V lost 7 bases to trimming and J lost 0 bases, with 15 bases between them. CDR3 sequence reads: CASYPGQYMNTEAFF. CDR3 bases: TGTGCCAGCTATCCGGGACAATACATGAACACTGAAGCTTTCTTT.

The V call is TRBV11-2, the J call TRBJ1-3, with 8 bases matching TRBD1. Germline V gene lookup returns CDR1 SGHAT and CDR2 FQNNGV. V lost 3 bases and J lost 1; bases outside the gene matches: 11. This CDR3 contains 18 residues. CDR3 sequence: CASSFDRGTIVSGNTIYF. The CDR3 bases are TGTGCCAGCAGCTTTGACAGGGGCACAATTGTATCTGGAAACACCATATATTTT.